The 2 T cell receptor beta chains given below trace back to one sample, sequenced in a study of blood T cells in healthy people across ages. The second PCR ran about 6 to 11 cycles with a sample-barcoded 5' primer and J-beta primers. From the 5' RACE reads, TCRdb called clonotypes with MiXCR, one entry per CDR3 protein. This sample has approximately 490,000 distinct CDR3 sequences; more than 20% occur once, and the top ten carry roughly 9.4%. These same data were also listed under a study on T cells of mothers and their children.

Input material: blood. Receptors were obtained from a boy younger than 18 in good health.

V gene TRBV11-1 combines with J gene TRBJ2-3; TRBD2 matches at 10 bases. From germline, CDR1 is SGHAT and CDR2 FQDESV (reference sequence). This CDR3 contains 21 residues. V lost 3 bases, J lost 3 bases, and 21 bases stayed unmatched. CDR3 bases: TGTGCCAGCAGCTTCCCCCGCGCTAGCGGGGGAACGTTTAGCCTGACAGATACGCAGTATTTT. This codes for CASSFPRASGGTFSLTDTQYF. Based on the CDR3 plus reference TRBV11-1 and TRBJ2-3, the full variable domain is EAEVAQSPRYKITEKSQAVAFWCDPISGHATLYWYRQILGQGPELLVQFQDESVVDDSQLPKDRFSAERLKGVDSTLKIQPAELGDSAMYLCASSFPRASGGTFSLTDTQYFGPGTRLTVL.

This chain's CDR3 is CASSLELAGGTDTQYF. CDR3 DNA sequence: TGTGCCAGCAGCTTAGAACTAGCGGGGGGCACAGATACGCAGTATTTT. This chain joins TRBV7-3 and TRBJ2-3; 11 nucleotides match TRBD2. The CDR3 runs 16 residues. CDR1 and CDR2 (germline): SGHTA, FQGTGA. J was trimmed by 1 base and V by 2 bases; bases with no gene match: 2.